Below, 19 T cell receptor beta chains from the same sample are listed, as sequenced in a study of shared clonotypes between healthy human individuals. Assay used: immunoSEQ multiplex PCR; TCRdb lists only in-frame clones, some missing. Among 1,400,000 or so clones listed, around 98.5% were seen once. Sequenced sample: naive CD4+ T cells sorted from blood. The subset: CD45RA+ positively selected. These TCRs come from a man aged 25 to 40 in good health.

The chain recombines TRBV7-8 with TRBJ1-3; no clear D gene. V was clipped by 5 bases and J by 3 bases, with 17 bases between them. This CDR3 spans 16 amino acids. CDR1 is SGHVS and CDR2 is FQNEAQ in the germline V gene. The CDR3 sequence is CASSHVQSDLGNTIYF. The CDR3 bases are TGTGCCAGCAGCCATGTACAATCGGACCTTGGAAACACCATATATTTT.

A note on this clone: This sample also contains other DNA sequences that code for the same CDR3. The chain recombines TRBV7-9 with TRBJ2-7, with 8 positions matching TRBD1. CDR1 is SEHNR and CDR2 is FQNEAQ in the germline V gene (reference sequence). Losses at the gene ends were 0 bases for V and 1 base for J; bases not matched to a gene: 2. This CDR3 comprises 15 residues. CDR3 coding DNA: TGTGCCAGCAGCTTAGCCGGGACAGGTTCCTACGAGCAGTACTTC. The encoded protein is CASSLAGTGSYEQYF.

The chain recombines TRBV15 with TRBJ1-1, with unresolved D. Per germline, CDR1 LNHNV and CDR2 YYDKDF (reference sequence). This CDR3 has 14 amino acids. V was pared by 5 bases and J by 4 bases, with 14 bases between. The CDR3 sequence: CATSPRFAGTEAFF. The DNA for the CDR3 is TGTGCCACCAGCCCCCGGTTCGCGGGCACTGAAGCTTTCTTT.

The chain combines TRBV15 with TRBJ2-7; TRBD2 is a possible D gene (6 bases). The CDR3 runs 15 residues. In germline, CDR1 is LNHNV, CDR2 YYDKDF (reference sequence). V lost 0 bases, J lost 5 bases, and 14 bases lay in between. The CDR3 sequence: CATSRDRGMLDEQYF. The CDR3 DNA reads TGTGCCACCAGCAGAGATCGCGGGATGCTTGACGAGCAGTACTTC.

The chain is built from TRBV30 and TRBJ2-2; no definite D call. Germline V gene data show CDR1 as GTSNPN and CDR2 as SVGIG (reference sequence). This CDR3 comprises 13 residues. The germline V and J ends were trimmed by 2 bases and 6 bases, with 10 bases remaining between them. This CDR3 is CAWSLGWAGELFF. The CDR3 DNA sequence: TGTGCCTGGAGTTTAGGATGGGCCGGGGAGCTGTTTTTT.

V is TRBV28 and J is TRBJ1-1; no definite D call. V dropped 1 base and J dropped 0 bases, with 15 bases sitting between them. The CDR3 length is 17 residues. Germline V CDR1 and CDR2: MDHEN, SYDVKM. The CDR3, as DNA: TGTGCCAGCAGTTTATTACTCTTGGCAGGACTGAACACTGAAGCTTTCTTT. Translation: CASSLLLLAGLNTEAFF.

The V and J genes are TRBV5-6 and TRBJ2-7, with D possibly called TRBD1 or TRBD2 (5 bases each). Germline-derived CDR1 and CDR2 are SGHDT and YYEEEE. Trimming shortened V by 6 bases and J by 0 bases, and 19 bases separated the two germline ends. This CDR3 contains 16 residues. The CDR3 loop is CASNRRLTGASYEQYF. The CDR3 DNA follows: TGTGCCAGCAACCGGAGACTAACAGGTGCCTCCTACGAGCAGTACTTC.

The V and J genes are TRBV5-1 and TRBJ2-7; D is perhaps TRBD1 (5 bases). Germline V lookup: CDR1 SGHRS, CDR2 YFSETQ. The germline V and J ends were trimmed by 4 bases and 3 bases, with 11 bases remaining between them. This CDR3 spans 13 amino acids. The CDR3, as DNA: TGCGCCAGCAGCCCCGACAGAAACTACGAGCAGTACTTC. The encoded protein is CASSPDRNYEQYF.

The chain has TRBV5-1 and TRBJ2-5, with 8 bases matching TRBD2. V was pared by 0 bases and J by 4 bases, with 11 bases of the junction left unmatched. The germline V gene encodes CDR1 SGHRS and CDR2 YFSETQ. The CDR3 length is 17 residues. CDR3 loop: CASSLEGWPGGGETQYF. CDR3 DNA sequence: TGCGCCAGCAGCTTGGAGGGATGGCCGGGAGGGGGAGAGACCCAGTACTTC.

This rearrangement joins TRBV5-1 to TRBJ1-4, with 10 bases matching TRBD1. The CDR3 contains 16 residues. Unmatched junction bases numbered 7, after V lost 4 bases and J lost 4 bases. CDR1 is SGHRS and CDR2 is YFSETQ in the germline V gene. The CDR3: CASSLTGQGSNEKLFF. For the CDR3, the DNA is TGCGCCAGCAGCCTTACGGGACAGGGGAGTAATGAAAAACTGTTTTTT. Full variable domain (rest looked up from reference TRBV5-1 and TRBJ1-4): KAGVTQTPRYLIKTRGQQVTLSCSPISGHRSVSWYQQTPGQGLQFLFEYFSETQRNKGNFPGRFSGRQFSNSRSEMNVSTLELGDSALYLCASSLTGQGSNEKLFFGSGTQLSVL.

This clone came up once. The V and J genes are TRBV30 and TRBJ2-5; D tentatively reads TRBD1 or TRBD2 (5 bases each). CDR1 GTSNPN and CDR2 SVGIG come from the germline V gene (reference sequence). Trimming left V 8 bases short and J 1 base short, with 14 bases between. The CDR3 spans 13 residues. The CDR3 DNA reads as TGTGCCGGGGCTGGGGGATTCCAAGAGACCCAGTACTTC. It specifies CAGAGGFQETQYF.

The V and J genes are TRBV28 and TRBJ1-3; 8 bases match TRBD1. CDR3 length equals 16 residues. V gave up 6 bases and J gave up 1 base; unmatched junction bases: 8. Per the germline V gene, CDR1 is MDHEN and CDR2 is SYDVKM. CDR3 nucleotide sequence: TGTGCCAGCAGCCTGCCGGGACAGGTATCTGGAAACACCATATATTTT. Amino acid sequence: CASSLPGQVSGNTIYF. Combining the CDR3 with reference TRBV28 and TRBJ1-3 gives the whole variable domain DVKVTQSSRYLVKRTGEKVFLECVQDMDHENMFWYRQDPGLGLRLIYFSYDVKMKEKGDIPEGYSVSREKKERFSLILESASTNQTSMYLCASSLPGQVSGNTIYFGEGSWLTVV.

The gene calls are TRBV2 and TRBJ2-3; 10 positions agree with TRBD2. There are 18 residues in the CDR3. The germline gives CDR1 SNHLY, CDR2 FYNNEI. After removal of 5 bases from V and 2 bases from J, the junction contained 13 bases not matched to a gene. CDR3 protein: CASSITPETSGLTDTQYF. As DNA, the CDR3 is TGTGCCAGCAGTATAACTCCTGAGACTAGCGGGCTCACAGATACGCAGTATTTT. The variable domain in full, completed from reference TRBV2 and TRBJ2-3, reads EPEVTQTPSHQVTQMGQEVILRCVPISNHLYFYWYRQILGQKVEFLVSFYNNEISEKSEIFDDQFSVERPDGSNFTLKIRSTKLEDSAMYFCASSITPETSGLTDTQYFGPGTRLTVL.

The V gene is TRBV5-1, the J gene TRBJ2-5; D is tentatively TRBD1 or TRBD2 (5 bases each). The CDR3 consists of 19 residues. The V end was cut by 2 bases, the J end by 2 bases, with 25 bases between. Germline CDR1 and CDR2: SGHRS and YFSETQ. The CDR3 coding sequence is TGCGCCAGCAGCTTACATACAAGAACCGGGACGCCTCCACAAGAGACCCAGTACTTC. Its protein is CASSLHTRTGTPPQETQYF.

This chain connects TRBV10-3 to TRBJ2-7; 7 bases align to TRBD2. V dropped 6 bases and J dropped 6; count of bases not matched to a gene: 17. The CDR3 contains 16 residues. Germline V gives CDR1 ENHRY, CDR2 SYGVKD. The CDR3 DNA follows: TGTGCCATCAGCGACCGGGTTCTGGGAGGGGACTTCGAGCAGTACTTC. It yields the protein CAISDRVLGGDFEQYF.

This chain uses TRBV6-1 with TRBJ2-1; TRBD2 matches at 10 bases. The junction had 22 bases not matched to a gene; V was cut back by 2 bases and J by 12 bases. The CDR3 extends over 19 amino acids. Looked up from germline, CDR1 is MNHNS and CDR2 is SASEGT. The DNA of the CDR3 is TGTGCCAGCAGTGAACGTAGTGTGAGCGGGAGGGCCCTCGAGTTTTGGCAGTTCTTC. Its translation: CASSERSVSGRALEFWQFF.

The gene calls are TRBV9 and TRBJ2-2, with 12 nucleotides matching TRBD2. The CDR3 has 17 amino acids. Losses at the gene ends were 5 bases for V and 5 bases for J; bases not matched to a gene: 10. Germline CDR1 SGDLS, CDR2 YYNGEE. CDR3 bases: TGTGCCAGCAGTGTACTAGCGGGAGGTCGCGGGACCGGGGAGCTGTTTTTT. Translated, it gives CASSVLAGGRGTGELFF.

The chain combines TRBV5-1 with TRBJ2-1; 9 bases match TRBD2. Trimming took 3 bases from V and 6 from J; bases not matched to a gene: 7. Germline V CDR1 and CDR2: SGHRS, YFSETQ. There are 15 residues in the CDR3. The chain's CDR3 is CASSSAGTSSNEQFF. For the CDR3, the DNA is TGCGCCAGCAGCTCAGCCGGGACTAGCAGCAATGAGCAGTTCTTC.

The chain employs TRBV6-5 and TRBJ2-7, with no clear D. Germline loops: CDR1 MNHEY, CDR2 SVGAGI. V was clipped by 4 bases and J by 3 bases, with 16 bases between them. CDR3 length: 15 residues. CDR3 DNA sequence: TGTGCCAGCAGTTTACCCAGCTCCCAAATCTACGAGCAGTACTTC. It codes for CASSLPSSQIYEQYF.